Presented here are 9 T cell receptor beta chains from one specimen sequenced in a study of glioma-infiltrating T cells. Using RNA template, CDR3s of TCR alpha and beta were amplified with iRepertoire arm-PCR. Using its own MiXCR run on the multiplex PCR reads, TCRdb lists one record per CDR3 protein. The top ten clones hold around 12% of a sample with fewer than 500,000 distinct CDR3 sequences, 41% of them seen once. The sequencing input was glioma tissue, nonneoplastic brain tissue, or PBMCs (not recorded which). These receptors all stem from a human donor with low-grade glioma or glioblastoma, undergoing nonglioma brain surgery, or in good health (not recorded which).

CDR3 protein: CASSLAGLAGSNEQFF. In DNA, the CDR3 is TGTGCCAGCAGTTTGGCCGGACTAGCGGGTAGCAATGAGCAGTTCTTC. This rearrangement joins TRBV11-1 to TRBJ2-1, with 11 bases that match TRBD2. Trimming at V came to 6 bases and at J to 6 bases, leaving 10 bases not matched to a gene. The CDR3 has 16 residues. From germline, CDR1 is SGHAT and CDR2 FQDESV (reference sequence).

This chain connects TRBV10-3 to TRBJ2-1; no definite D call. Germline V CDR1 and CDR2: ENHRY, SYGVKD. The CDR3 runs to 14 residues. Trimming cost V 0 bases and J 3 bases, with 6 bases left between them. CDR3 protein: CAISESAYYNEQFF. The CDR3 coding sequence is TGTGCCATCAGTGAGTCGGCCTACTACAATGAGCAGTTCTTC.

With regard to this clonotype: Just one base apart from a much larger clone, this may be a read error. The chain has TRBV27 and TRBJ2-5; D remains ambiguous. CDR1 is MNHEY and CDR2 is SMNVEV in the germline V gene (reference sequence). This CDR3 is 16 amino acids long. DNA of the CDR3: TGTGCCAGCAGTTTATTGGGCGTCACCAACCAAGAGACCCAGTGCTTC. Protein product: CASSLLGVTNQETQCF.

The chain combines TRBV6-2 or TRBV6-3 with TRBJ2-3, with no clear D. Germline V gives CDR1 MNHEY, CDR2 SVGEGT. The CDR3 covers 13 residues. Trimming cost V 6 bases and J 5 bases, with 12 bases left between them. Here the CDR3 DNA reads TGTGCCAGCAGCGAGAGGTCGGGAGATACGCAGTATTTT. Translation: CASSERSGDTQYF.

This clonotype was detected ten times or more. The V gene is TRBV28, the J gene TRBJ2-1; D not resolved. V was cut by 1 base and J by 10 bases, with 14 bases left in between. The germline V gene has CDR1 MDHEN and CDR2 SYDVKM. CDR3 length: 14 residues. CDR3 in amino acids: CASSLFPGPGEQFF. CDR3 coding DNA: TGTGCCAGCAGTTTATTCCCCGGACCTGGGGAGCAGTTCTTC.

This clonotype was observed many times. The genes are TRBV28 and TRBJ2-5, with D perhaps TRBD2 (5 bases). The ends were cut back, 6 bases at V and 7 bases at J, with 9 bases in the middle. CDR3 length equals 11 residues. CDR1 and CDR2 from the germline V gene are MDHEN and SYDVKM. This chain's CDR3 is CASSHTRTQYF. In DNA, the CDR3 is TGTGCCAGCAGCCATACTAGGACCCAGTACTTC.

This clonotype was recorded many times. The V gene is TRBV20-1, the J gene TRBJ1-5; the D is unclear. Looked up from germline, CDR1 is DFQATT and CDR2 is SNEGSKA (reference sequence). The ends were cut back, 3 bases at V and 5 bases at J, with 17 bases in the middle. The CDR3 covers 15 residues. The CDR3 DNA is TGCAGTGCTAGCAACCGAGGGCGCGGCGATCAGCCCCAGCATTTT. Residues: CSASNRGRGDQPQHF.

The CDR3 reads CASSQEQGSNEQFF. The CDR3 bases are TGCGCCAGCAGCCAAGAACAGGGGTCCAATGAGCAGTTCTTC. The V gene is TRBV4-3, the J gene TRBJ2-1; 7 bases are shared with TRBD1. The CDR3 is made up of 14 amino acids. Trimming removed 0 bases from V and 6 bases from J; junction bases left unmatched: 2. The V gene's germline CDR1 is LGHNA and CDR2 YSLEER.

In its sample, this clonotype was seen many times. This chain joins TRBV27 and TRBJ2-3; TRBD1 might be the D (6 bases). V lost 4 bases and J lost 0, with 11 bases in between. The CDR3 covers 15 residues. Germline CDR1 is MNHEY and CDR2 is SMNVEV (reference sequence). The CDR3 coding sequence is TGTGCCAGCAGTTCCAGACAGGACAGCACAGATACGCAGTATTTT. This sequence encodes CASSSRQDSTDTQYF.